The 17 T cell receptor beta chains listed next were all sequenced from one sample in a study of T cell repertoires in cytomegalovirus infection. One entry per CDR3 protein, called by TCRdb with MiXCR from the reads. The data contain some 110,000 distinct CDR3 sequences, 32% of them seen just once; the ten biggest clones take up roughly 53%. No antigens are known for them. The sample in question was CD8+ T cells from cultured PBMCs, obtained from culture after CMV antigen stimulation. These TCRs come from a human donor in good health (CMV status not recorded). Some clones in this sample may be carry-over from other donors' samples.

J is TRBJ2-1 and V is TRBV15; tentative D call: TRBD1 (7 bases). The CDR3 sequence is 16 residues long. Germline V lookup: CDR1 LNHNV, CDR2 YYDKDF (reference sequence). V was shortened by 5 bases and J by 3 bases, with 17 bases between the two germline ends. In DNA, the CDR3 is TGTGCCACCAGCGGGCGGGACAGTGAGATCTACAATGAGCAGTTCTTC. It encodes CATSGRDSEIYNEQFF.

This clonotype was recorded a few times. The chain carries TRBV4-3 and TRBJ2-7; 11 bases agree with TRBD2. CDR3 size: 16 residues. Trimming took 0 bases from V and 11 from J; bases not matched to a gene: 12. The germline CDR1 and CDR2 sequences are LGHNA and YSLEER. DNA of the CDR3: TGCGCCAGCAGCCAAGATTTTTCCCTAGCGGGGGGACCCGAGTACTTC. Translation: CASSQDFSLAGGPEYF.

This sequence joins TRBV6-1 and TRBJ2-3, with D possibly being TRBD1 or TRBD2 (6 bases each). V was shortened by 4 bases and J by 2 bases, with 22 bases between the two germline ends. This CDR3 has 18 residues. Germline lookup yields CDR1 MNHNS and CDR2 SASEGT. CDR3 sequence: CASSVGPRGGLLTDTQYF. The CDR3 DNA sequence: TGTGCCAGCAGTGTCGGCCCCCGAGGGGGGTTACTCACAGATACGCAGTATTTT.

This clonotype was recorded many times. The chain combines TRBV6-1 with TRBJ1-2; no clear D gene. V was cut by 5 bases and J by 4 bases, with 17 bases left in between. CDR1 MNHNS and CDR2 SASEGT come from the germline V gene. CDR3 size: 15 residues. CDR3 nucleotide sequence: TGTGCCAGCAGTCACACCCTCACAGTCTCCTATGGCTACACCTTC. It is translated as CASSHTLTVSYGYTF.

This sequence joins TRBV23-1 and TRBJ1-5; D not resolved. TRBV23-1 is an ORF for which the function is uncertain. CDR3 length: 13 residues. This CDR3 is CVGHGRGNQPQHF. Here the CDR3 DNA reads TGCGTTGGCCATGGGAGGGGCAATCAGCCCCAGCATTTT.

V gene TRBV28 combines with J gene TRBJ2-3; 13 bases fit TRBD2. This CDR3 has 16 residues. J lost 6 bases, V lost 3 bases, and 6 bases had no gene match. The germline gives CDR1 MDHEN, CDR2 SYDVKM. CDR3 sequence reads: CASSFAQTSGGDTQYF. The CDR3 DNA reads TGTGCCAGCAGTTTCGCCCAGACTAGCGGGGGGGATACGCAGTATTTT.

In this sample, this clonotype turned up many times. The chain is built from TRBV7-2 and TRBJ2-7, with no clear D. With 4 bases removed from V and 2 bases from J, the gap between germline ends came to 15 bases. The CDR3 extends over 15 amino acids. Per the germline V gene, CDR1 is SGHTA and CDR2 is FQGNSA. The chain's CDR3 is CASSSPGLITYEQYF. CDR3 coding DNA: TGTGCCAGCAGCTCCCCCGGGCTAATCACCTACGAGCAGTACTTC.

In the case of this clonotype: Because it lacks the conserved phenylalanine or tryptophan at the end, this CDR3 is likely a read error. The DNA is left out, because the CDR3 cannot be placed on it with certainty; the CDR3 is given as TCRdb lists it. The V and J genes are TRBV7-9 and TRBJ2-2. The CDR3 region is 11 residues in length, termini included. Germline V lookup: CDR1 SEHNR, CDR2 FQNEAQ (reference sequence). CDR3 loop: CASSPNRELCC.

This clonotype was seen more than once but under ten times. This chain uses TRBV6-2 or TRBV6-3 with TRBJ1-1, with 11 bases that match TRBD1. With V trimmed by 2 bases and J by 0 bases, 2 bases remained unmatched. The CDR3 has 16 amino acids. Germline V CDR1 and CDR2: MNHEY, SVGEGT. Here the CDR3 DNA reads TGTGCCAGCAGTTACGGGACAGGGGGTGTGAACACTGAAGCTTTCTTT. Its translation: CASSYGTGGVNTEAFF.

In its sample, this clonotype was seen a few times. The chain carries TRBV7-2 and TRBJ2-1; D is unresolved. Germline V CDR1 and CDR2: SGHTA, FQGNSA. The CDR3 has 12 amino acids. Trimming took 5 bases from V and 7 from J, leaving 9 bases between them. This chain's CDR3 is CASSKFKNEQFF. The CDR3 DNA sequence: TGTGCCAGCAGCAAATTCAAAAATGAGCAGTTCTTC.

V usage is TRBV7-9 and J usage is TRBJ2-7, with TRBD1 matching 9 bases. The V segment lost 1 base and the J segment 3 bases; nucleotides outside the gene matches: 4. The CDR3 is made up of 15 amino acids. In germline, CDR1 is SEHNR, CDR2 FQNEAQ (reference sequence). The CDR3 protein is CASSLDRGLFYEQYF. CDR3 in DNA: TGTGCCAGCAGCTTAGACAGGGGGCTATTCTACGAGCAGTACTTC.

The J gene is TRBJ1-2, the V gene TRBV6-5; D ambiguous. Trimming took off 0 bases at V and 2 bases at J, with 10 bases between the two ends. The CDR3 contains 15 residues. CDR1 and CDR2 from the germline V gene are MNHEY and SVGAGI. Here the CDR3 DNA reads TGTGCCAGCAGTTACTCGTGGGGATTAAACTATGGCTACACCTTC. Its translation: CASSYSWGLNYGYTF.

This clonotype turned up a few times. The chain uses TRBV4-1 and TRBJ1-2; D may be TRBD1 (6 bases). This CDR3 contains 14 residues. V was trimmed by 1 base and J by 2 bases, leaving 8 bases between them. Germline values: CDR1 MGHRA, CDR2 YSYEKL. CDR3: CASSQVDSNYGYTF. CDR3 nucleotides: TGCGCCAGCAGCCAAGTGGACAGCAACTATGGCTACACCTTC.

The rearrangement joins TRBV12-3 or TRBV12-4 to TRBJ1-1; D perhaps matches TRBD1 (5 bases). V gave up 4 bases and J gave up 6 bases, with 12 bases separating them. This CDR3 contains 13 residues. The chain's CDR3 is CASSSRGVAEAFF. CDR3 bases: TGTGCCAGCAGTTCCCGAGGGGTGGCTGAAGCTTTCTTT.

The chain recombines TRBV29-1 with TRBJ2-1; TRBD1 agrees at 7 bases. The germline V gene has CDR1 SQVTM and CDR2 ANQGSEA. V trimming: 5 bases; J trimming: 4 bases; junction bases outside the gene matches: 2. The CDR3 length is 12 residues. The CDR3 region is CSVRQGYNEQFF. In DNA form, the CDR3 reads TGCAGCGTTAGACAGGGATACAATGAGCAGTTCTTC.

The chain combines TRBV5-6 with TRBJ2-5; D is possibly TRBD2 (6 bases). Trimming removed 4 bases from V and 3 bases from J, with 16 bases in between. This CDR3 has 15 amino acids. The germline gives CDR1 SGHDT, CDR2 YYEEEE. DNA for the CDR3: TGTGCCAGCAGCCCGACTAGTTTATCTGAAGAGACCCAGTACTTC. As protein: CASSPTSLSEETQYF.

The CDR3, as DNA: TGTGCCAGCAGCTCATCTGGGACGCAGAACACTGAAGCTTTCTTT. It yields the protein CASSSSGTQNTEAFF. The rearrangement links TRBV12-3 or TRBV12-4 to TRBJ1-1, with D maybe TRBD1 (5 bases). This CDR3 region has 15 residues. The germline V and J ends were trimmed by 6 bases and 1 base, with 15 bases remaining between them.